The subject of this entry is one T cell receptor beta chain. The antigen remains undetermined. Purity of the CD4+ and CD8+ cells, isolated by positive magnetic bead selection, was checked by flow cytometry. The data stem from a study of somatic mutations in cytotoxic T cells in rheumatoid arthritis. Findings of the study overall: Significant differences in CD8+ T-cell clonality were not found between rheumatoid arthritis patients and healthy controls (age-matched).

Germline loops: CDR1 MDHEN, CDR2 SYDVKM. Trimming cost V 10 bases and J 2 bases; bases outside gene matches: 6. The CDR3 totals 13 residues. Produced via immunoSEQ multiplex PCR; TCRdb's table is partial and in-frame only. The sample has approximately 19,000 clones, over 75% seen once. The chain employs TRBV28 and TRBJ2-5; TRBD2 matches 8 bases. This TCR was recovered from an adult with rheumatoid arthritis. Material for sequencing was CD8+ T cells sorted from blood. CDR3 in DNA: TGTGCCAACTCGGGGGGGCCTCAAGAGACCCAGTACTTC. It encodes CANSGGPQETQYF.